The 14 T cell receptor beta chains below come from one sample, sequenced in a study of blood T cell repertoires in COVID-19. Sequencing used immunoSEQ multiplex PCR; TCRdb keeps in-frame clones, though not all of them. This table has tens of thousands of clones, less than 95% appearing once. Input material: peripheral blood. These receptors were obtained from a man aged 18 to 35 with COVID-19, enrolled during active disease.

V is TRBV10-2 and J is TRBJ1-1; 10 positions match TRBD1. The junction had 0 bases not matched to a gene; V was cut back by 8 bases and J by 3 bases. Germline values: CDR1 WSHSY, CDR2 SAAADI. CDR3 length equals 12 residues. CDR3 bases: TGCGCCAGCGGACAGGGGGACACTGAAGCTTTCTTT. It encodes CASGQGDTEAFF.

This chain links TRBV4-2 with TRBJ2-3; TRBD2 aligns across 12 bases. V shed 4 bases and J 0 bases; nucleotides not matched to a gene: 8. Germline CDR1 LGHNA, CDR2 YNFKEQ. The CDR3 contains 18 residues. The CDR3 spells CASSLQLAGGSSTDTQYF. CDR3 coding DNA: TGTGCCAGCAGCCTCCAACTAGCGGGAGGTTCTAGCACAGATACGCAGTATTTT.

The rearrangement links TRBV9 to TRBJ2-7; a weak D match, TRBD2 (6 bases). This CDR3 contains 13 residues. V was cut by 4 bases and J by 2 bases, with 10 bases left in between. The V gene's germline CDR1 is SGDLS and CDR2 YYNGEE. Written as DNA, the CDR3 is TGTGCCAGCAGCTCGGGGGAAACCTACGAGCAGTACTTC. Protein sequence: CASSSGETYEQYF.

The chain couples TRBV15 to TRBJ1-2, with 10 nucleotides matching TRBD1. CDR3 length equals 13 residues. The germline CDR1 and CDR2 sequences are LNHNV and YYDKDF (reference sequence). The J segment lost 7 bases and the V segment lost 4 bases, leaving 3 bases of the junction unmatched. The CDR3 bases are TGTGCCACCAGCATACGGGACAGGGGTGGCTACACCTTC. Encoded protein: CATSIRDRGGYTF.

This chain joins TRBV7-9 and TRBJ1-4; weak D call: TRBD1 (5 bases). The CDR3 totals 15 residues. V was cut by 5 bases and J by 10 bases, with 20 bases left in between. Germline lookup yields CDR1 SEHNR and CDR2 FQNEAQ (reference sequence). CDR3 in amino acids: CASSGRGAGGGKLFF. The CDR3, as DNA: TGTGCCAGCAGCGGGCGTGGGGCCGGGGGAGGAAAACTGTTTTTT.

J is TRBJ2-7 and V is TRBV7-9, with TRBD2 identical over 7 bases. The CDR3 is 15 amino acids. From germline, CDR1 is SEHNR and CDR2 FQNEAQ (reference sequence). J was trimmed by 1 base and V by 2 bases; bases with no gene match: 5. The CDR3 nucleotides read TGTGCCAGCAGCTTATCGAGGGAGGGGTCCTACGAGCAGTACTTC. This gives the protein CASSLSREGSYEQYF.

This chain connects TRBV30 to TRBJ2-7, with D possibly matching TRBD1 (5 bases). The CDR3 extends over 15 amino acids. With 0 bases removed from V and 3 bases from J, the gap between germline ends came to 15 bases. Germline CDR1 reads GTSNPN; CDR2 reads SVGIG (reference sequence). Here the CDR3 DNA reads TGTGCCTGGAGTGTTTTAAGGGGCCCCAGCTACGAGCAGTACTTC. Residues: CAWSVLRGPSYEQYF.

This clone was seen just once. The chain recombines TRBV15 with TRBJ2-1; TRBD2 matches 10 bases. V lost 4 bases and J lost 0; bases outside the gene matches: 6. The CDR3 sequence is 17 residues long. Germline CDR1 LNHNV, CDR2 YYDKDF (reference sequence). The CDR3 coding sequence is TGTGCCACCAGCACGAGACTAGCGGGTAGCTCCTACAATGAGCAGTTCTTC. It yields the protein CATSTRLAGSSYNEQFF.

The chain is built from TRBV7-8 and TRBJ2-7; a possible D gene is TRBD2 (7 bases). Germline CDR1 is SGHVS and CDR2 is FQNEAQ. The CDR3 extends over 14 amino acids. V was trimmed by 1 base and J by 6 bases, leaving 13 bases between them. CDR3 DNA: TGTGCCAGCAGCTTAGAGGGAGGGGGAGGCGAGCAGTACTTC. Encoded protein: CASSLEGGGGEQYF.

This chain joins TRBV30 and TRBJ2-5, with 7 positions matching TRBD1. This CDR3 spans 15 amino acids. V was clipped by 4 bases and J by 1 base; unmatched bases: 9. The germline V gene has CDR1 GTSNPN and CDR2 SVGIG (reference sequence). The DNA for the CDR3 is TGTGCCTGGACCCGGGACAGTGGTTCCCAAGAGACCCAGTACTTC. Amino acid sequence: CAWTRDSGSQETQYF.

For the CDR3, the DNA is TGTGCCAGCAGTTCCGACAGGGAATATGGCTACACCTTC. Protein sequence: CASSSDREYGYTF. The chain is built from TRBV28 and TRBJ1-2; 7 bases agree with TRBD1. The CDR3 is 13 amino acids. Germline V CDR1 and CDR2: MDHEN, SYDVKM. With V trimmed by 4 bases and J by 5 bases, 4 bases remained unmatched.

The CDR3 DNA follows: TGTGCCAGCAGGCTAGGGACAGGGCCCTACGAGCAGTACTTC. Translation: CASRLGTGPYEQYF. The rearrangement joins TRBV6-1 to TRBJ2-7, with 9 bases that match TRBD1. The CDR3 is made up of 14 amino acids. CDR1 and CDR2 (germline): MNHNS, SASEGT. The V gene end was trimmed by 6 bases and the J gene end by 2 bases; junction bases not matched to a gene: 5.

The V gene is TRBV27, the J gene TRBJ2-3; no reliable D call. The germline V and J ends were trimmed by 6 bases and 5 bases, with 15 bases remaining between them. Germline V lookup: CDR1 MNHEY, CDR2 SMNVEV (reference sequence). The CDR3 is 14 amino acids. The CDR3 region is CASRKTERVDTQYF. The DNA for the CDR3 is TGTGCCAGCAGAAAAACGGAGCGTGTAGATACGCAGTATTTT.

The chain joins TRBV13 to TRBJ1-1, with D perhaps TRBD1 (6 bases). Trimming stripped 5 bases from V and 4 bases from J, with 14 bases between. The CDR3 has 14 residues. The germline V gene encodes CDR1 PRHDT and CDR2 FYEKMQ (reference sequence). CDR3 sequence reads: CASSTTTGPTEAFF. DNA of the CDR3: TGTGCCAGCAGCACCACTACAGGGCCCACTGAAGCTTTCTTT. Full variable domain (rest looked up from reference TRBV13 and TRBJ1-1): AAGVIQSPRHLIKEKRETATLKCYPIPRHDTVYWYQQGPGQDPQFLISFYEKMQSDKGSIPDRFSAQQFSDYHSELNMSSLELGDSALYFCASSTTTGPTEAFFGQGTRLTVV.